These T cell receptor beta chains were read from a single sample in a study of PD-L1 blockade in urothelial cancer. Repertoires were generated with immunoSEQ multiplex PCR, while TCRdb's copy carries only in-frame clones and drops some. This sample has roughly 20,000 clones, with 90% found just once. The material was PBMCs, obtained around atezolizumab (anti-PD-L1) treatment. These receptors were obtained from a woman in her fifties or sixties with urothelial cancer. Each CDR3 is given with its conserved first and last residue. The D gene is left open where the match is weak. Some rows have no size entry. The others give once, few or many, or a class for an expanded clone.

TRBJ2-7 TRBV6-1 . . CASSEASGTSYEQYF TGTGCCAGCAGTGAAGCCAGCGGGACATCCTACGAGCAGTACTTC
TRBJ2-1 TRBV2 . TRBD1 CASTGTGAPGEQFF TGTGCCAGTACCGGGACAGGGGCACCGGGGGAGCAGTTCTTC
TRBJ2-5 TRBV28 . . CASSSGLETQYF TGTGCCAGCAGTTCGGGTCTCGAGACCCAGTACTTC
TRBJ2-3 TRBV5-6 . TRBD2 CASSPAWGLSGRTDTQYF TGTGCCAGCAGCCCCGCGTGGGGCCTTAGCGGGCGCACAGATACGCAGTATTTT
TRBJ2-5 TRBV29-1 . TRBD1 CSVLSPGTGGNWETQYF TGCAGCGTCCTCAGTCCCGGGACAGGGGGGAATTGGGAGACCCAGTACTTC
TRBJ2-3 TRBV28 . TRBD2 CASSDSLAGVRDTQYF TGTGCCAGCAGCGATTCTCTAGCGGGAGTGAGGGATACGCAGTATTTT
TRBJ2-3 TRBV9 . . CASSPRRGTDTQYF TGTGCCAGCAGCCCCCGGCGGGGCACAGATACGCAGTATTTT
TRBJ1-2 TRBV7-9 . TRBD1 CASSLAGQGASGYTF TGTGCCAGCAGCTTAGCGGGACAGGGGGCGTCTGGCTACACCTTC
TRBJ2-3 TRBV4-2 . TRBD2 CASSQPPGLATSTDTQYF TGTGCCAGCAGCCAGCCTCCGGGACTAGCGACTAGCACAGATACGCAGTATTTT
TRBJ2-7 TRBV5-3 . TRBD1 CARSQKMGQGVFGEQYF TGTGCCAGATCACAAAAGATGGGACAGGGGGTTTTTGGCGAGCAGTACTTC
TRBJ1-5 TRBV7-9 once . CASSLMSAGSGGNQPQHF TGTGCCAGCAGCTTAATGAGTGCAGGGTCGGGTGGCAATCAGCCCCAGCATTTT
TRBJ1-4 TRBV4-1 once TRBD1 CASSQVGTGNSEKLFF TGCGCCAGCAGCCAAGTAGGGACAGGGAACAGTGAAAAACTGTTTTTT
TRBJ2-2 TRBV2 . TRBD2 CASTRQTSGTGELFF TGTGCCAGTACCAGGCAGACTAGCGGTACCGGGGAGCTGTTTTTT
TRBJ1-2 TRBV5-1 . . CASSLQGDVYLRGGYTF TGCGCCAGCAGCTTACAGGGTGACGTGTATCTACGGGGTGGCTACACCTTC
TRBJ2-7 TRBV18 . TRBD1 CASSPVMGQYYEQYF TGTGCCAGCTCACCTGTAATGGGACAGTACTACGAGCAGTACTTC
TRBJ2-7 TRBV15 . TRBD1 CATGAGTVSYEQYF TGTGCCACCGGCGCCGGGACAGTTTCCTACGAGCAGTACTTC
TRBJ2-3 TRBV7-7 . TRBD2 CASSQIAGSSTDTQYF TGTGCCAGCAGCCAAATAGCGGGCTCTAGCACAGATACGCAGTATTTT
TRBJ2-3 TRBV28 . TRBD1 CASSWTGASRADTQYF TGTGCCAGCAGTTGGACAGGGGCCTCGAGGGCAGATACGCAGTATTTT
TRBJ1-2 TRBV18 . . CASSLQTDYGYTF TGTGCCAGCTCACTCCAGACAGACTATGGCTACACCTTC
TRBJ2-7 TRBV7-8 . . CASSLVAGGGYEQYF TGTGCCAGCAGCTTAGTGGCAGGGGGAGGCTACGAGCAGTACTTC